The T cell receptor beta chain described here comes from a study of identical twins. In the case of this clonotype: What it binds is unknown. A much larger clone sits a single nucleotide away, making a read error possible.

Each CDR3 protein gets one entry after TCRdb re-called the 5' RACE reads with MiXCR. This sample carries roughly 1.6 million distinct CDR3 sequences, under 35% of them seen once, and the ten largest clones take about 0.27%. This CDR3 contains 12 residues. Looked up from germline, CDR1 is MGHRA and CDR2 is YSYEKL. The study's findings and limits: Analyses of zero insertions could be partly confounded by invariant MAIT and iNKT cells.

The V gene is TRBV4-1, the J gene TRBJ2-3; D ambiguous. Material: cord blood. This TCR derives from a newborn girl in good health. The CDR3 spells CASSQDADTRYF. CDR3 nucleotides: TGCGCCAGCAGCCAAGACGCCGATACGCGGTATTTT.